The present entry profiles one T cell receptor beta chain with its context. The antigen remains undetermined. The entry originates in a study of T-cell memory formation after mild COVID-19. In the study overall: The study found TCR clusters largely donor specific.

A 5'RACE reaction primed in the constant segment made cDNA libraries of TCR alpha and TCR beta, and these carried sample barcodes and UMIs. TCRdb passed the 5' RACE reads through MiXCR, listing each CDR3 protein once. The sample contains roughly 600,000 distinct CDR3 sequences, approximately 18% of which appear only once. Study-level findings and limits: Mainly in CM and EM were contracting CD4+ clones; CD8+ were in EMRA.

The receptor comes from an adult woman who had mild COVID-19 (a few samples of this study predate the infection). Cell type and time point are not known. The source material was PBMCs or a T cell subset sorted from them (not recorded which).

The CDR3 sequence: CASSLGPPGVLSEAFF. The CDR3 nucleotides read TGTGCCAGCAGCTTAGGCCCCCCCGGGGTTTTATCTGAAGCTTTCTTT. The gene calls are TRBV7-9 and TRBJ1-1; D is undetermined. The CDR3 extends over 16 amino acids. CDR1 SEHNR and CDR2 FQNEAQ come from the germline V gene (reference sequence). Trimming pared 1 base from V and 6 bases from J, leaving 18 bases between.